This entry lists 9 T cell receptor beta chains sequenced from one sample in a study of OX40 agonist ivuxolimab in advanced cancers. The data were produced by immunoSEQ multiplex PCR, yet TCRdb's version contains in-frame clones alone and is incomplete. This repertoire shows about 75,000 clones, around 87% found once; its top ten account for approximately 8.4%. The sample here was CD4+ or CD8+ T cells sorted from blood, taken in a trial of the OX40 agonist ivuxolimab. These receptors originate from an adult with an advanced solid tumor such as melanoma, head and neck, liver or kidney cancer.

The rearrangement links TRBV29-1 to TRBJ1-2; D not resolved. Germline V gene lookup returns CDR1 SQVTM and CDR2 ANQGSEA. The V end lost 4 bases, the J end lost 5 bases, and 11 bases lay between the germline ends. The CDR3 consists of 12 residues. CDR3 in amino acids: CSVVPDGYGYTF. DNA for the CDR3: TGCAGCGTTGTTCCCGACGGTTATGGCTACACCTTC.

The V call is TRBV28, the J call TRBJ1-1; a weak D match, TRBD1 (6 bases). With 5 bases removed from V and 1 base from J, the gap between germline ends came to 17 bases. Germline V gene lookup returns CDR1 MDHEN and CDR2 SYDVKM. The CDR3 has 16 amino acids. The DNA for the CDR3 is TGTGCCAGCAGTCGAATTCTACCGACAGGGAACACTGAAGCTTTCTTT. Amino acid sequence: CASSRILPTGNTEAFF.

CDR3 amino acids: CASSMRGTGAVDTQYF. CDR3 nucleotide sequence: TGTGCCAGTAGTATGAGGGGGACAGGGGCTGTAGATACGCAGTATTTT. This rearrangement joins TRBV19 to TRBJ2-3, with 10 positions matching TRBD1. V lost 3 bases and J lost 5; bases outside the gene matches: 8. This CDR3 spans 16 amino acids. Germline loops: CDR1 LNHDA, CDR2 SQIVND (reference sequence). The variable domain in full, completed from reference TRBV19 and TRBJ2-3, reads DGGITQSPKYLFRKEGQNVTLSCEQNLNHDAMYWYRQDPGQGLRLIYYSQIVNDFQKGDIAEGYSVSREKKESFPLTVTSAQKNPTAFYLCASSMRGTGAVDTQYFGPGTRLTVL.

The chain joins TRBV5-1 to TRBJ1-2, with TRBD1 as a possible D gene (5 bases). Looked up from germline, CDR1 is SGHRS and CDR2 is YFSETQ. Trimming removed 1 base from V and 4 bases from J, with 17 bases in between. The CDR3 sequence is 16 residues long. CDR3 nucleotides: TGCGCCAGCAGCTTGCAATTCGGCTTGGGGACCTATGGCTACACCTTC. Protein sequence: CASSLQFGLGTYGYTF. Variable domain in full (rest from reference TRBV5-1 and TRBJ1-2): KAGVTQTPRYLIKTRGQQVTLSCSPISGHRSVSWYQQTPGQGLQFLFEYFSETQRNKGNFPGRFSGRQFSNSRSEMNVSTLELGDSALYLCASSLQFGLGTYGYTFGSGTRLTVV.

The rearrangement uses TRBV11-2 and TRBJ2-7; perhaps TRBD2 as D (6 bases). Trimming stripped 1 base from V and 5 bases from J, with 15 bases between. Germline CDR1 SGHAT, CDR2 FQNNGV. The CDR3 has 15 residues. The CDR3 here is CASSLVNGRVDEQYF. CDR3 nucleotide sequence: TGTGCCAGCAGCTTAGTAAACGGGAGAGTCGACGAGCAGTACTTC.

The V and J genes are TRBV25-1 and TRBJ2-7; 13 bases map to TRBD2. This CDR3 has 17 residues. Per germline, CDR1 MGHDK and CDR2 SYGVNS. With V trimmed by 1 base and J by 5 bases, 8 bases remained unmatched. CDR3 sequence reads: CASSESGLAGVKNEQYF. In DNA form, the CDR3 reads TGTGCCAGCAGTGAATCCGGACTAGCGGGAGTAAAAAACGAGCAGTACTTC.

CDR3 in amino acids: CASSLRGYGYTF. The CDR3 DNA sequence: TGTGCCAGCAGTTTAAGGGGTTATGGCTACACCTTC. The chain employs TRBV27 and TRBJ1-2, with D possibly TRBD1 on 5 matching bases. Trimming removed 2 bases from V and 5 bases from J, with 6 bases in between. CDR1 and CDR2 (germline): MNHEY, SMNVEV (reference sequence). The CDR3 covers 12 residues.

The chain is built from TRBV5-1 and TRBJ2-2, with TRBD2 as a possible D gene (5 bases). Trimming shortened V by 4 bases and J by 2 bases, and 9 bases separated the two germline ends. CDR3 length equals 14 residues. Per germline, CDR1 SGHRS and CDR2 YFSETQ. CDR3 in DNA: TGCGCCAGCAGCCGAGGGCTTAACACCGGGGAGCTGTTTTTT. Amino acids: CASSRGLNTGELFF.

The CDR3 sequence is CASSFKRFEQYF. The CDR3 coding sequence is TGTGCCAGCAGCTTTAAACGTTTCGAGCAGTACTTC. The chain couples TRBV5-8 to TRBJ2-7; no clear D. The V end was cut by 2 bases, the J end by 6 bases, with 9 bases between. The CDR3 sequence is 12 residues long. The germline V gene encodes CDR1 SGHTS and CDR2 YDEGEE.